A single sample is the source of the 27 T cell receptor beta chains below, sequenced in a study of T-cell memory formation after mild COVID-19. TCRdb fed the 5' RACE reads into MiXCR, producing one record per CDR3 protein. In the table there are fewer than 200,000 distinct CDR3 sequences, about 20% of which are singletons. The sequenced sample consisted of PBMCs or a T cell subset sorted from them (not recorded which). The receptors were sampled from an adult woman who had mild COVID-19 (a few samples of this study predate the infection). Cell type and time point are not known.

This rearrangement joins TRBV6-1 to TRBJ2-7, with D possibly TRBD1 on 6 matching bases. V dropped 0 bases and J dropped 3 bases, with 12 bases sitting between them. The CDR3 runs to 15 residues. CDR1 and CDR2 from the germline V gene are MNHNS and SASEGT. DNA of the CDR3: TGTGCCAGCAGTGAAGCAAGGACAGCTTACTACGAGCAGTACTTC. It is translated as CASSEARTAYYEQYF.

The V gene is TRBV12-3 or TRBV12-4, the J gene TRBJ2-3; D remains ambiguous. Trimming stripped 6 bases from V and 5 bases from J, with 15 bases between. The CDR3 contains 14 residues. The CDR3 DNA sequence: TGTGCCAGCAGGTTGGGGTTGTATAGAGATACGCAGTATTTT. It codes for CASRLGLYRDTQYF.

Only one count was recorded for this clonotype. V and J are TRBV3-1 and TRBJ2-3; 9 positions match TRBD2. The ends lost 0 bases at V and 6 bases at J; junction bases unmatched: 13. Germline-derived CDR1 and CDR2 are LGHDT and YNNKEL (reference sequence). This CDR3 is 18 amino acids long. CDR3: CASSQDKGLAGFPDTQYF. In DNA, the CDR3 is TGTGCCAGCAGCCAAGATAAGGGTCTAGCGGGGTTCCCTGATACGCAGTATTTT.

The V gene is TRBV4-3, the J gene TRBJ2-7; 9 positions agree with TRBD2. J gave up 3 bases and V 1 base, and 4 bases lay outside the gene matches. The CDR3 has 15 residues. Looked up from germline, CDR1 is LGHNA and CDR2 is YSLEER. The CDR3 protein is CASSQGREGRYEQYF. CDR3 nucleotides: TGCGCCAGCAGCCAAGGGCGGGAGGGCCGCTACGAGCAGTACTTC.

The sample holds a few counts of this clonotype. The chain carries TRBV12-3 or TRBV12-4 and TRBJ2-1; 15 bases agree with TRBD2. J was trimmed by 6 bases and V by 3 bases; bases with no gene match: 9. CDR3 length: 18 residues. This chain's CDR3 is CASSFGLAGGLSRNEQFF. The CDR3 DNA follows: TGTGCCAGCAGTTTTGGACTAGCGGGGGGGTTGTCCCGCAATGAGCAGTTCTTC.

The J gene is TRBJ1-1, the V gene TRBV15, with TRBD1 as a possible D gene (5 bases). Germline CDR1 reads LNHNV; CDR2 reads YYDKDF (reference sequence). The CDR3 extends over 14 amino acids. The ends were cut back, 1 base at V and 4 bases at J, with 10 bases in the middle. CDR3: CATSRGDAGTEAFF. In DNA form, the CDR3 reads TGTGCCACCAGCAGAGGGGACGCCGGCACTGAAGCTTTCTTT.

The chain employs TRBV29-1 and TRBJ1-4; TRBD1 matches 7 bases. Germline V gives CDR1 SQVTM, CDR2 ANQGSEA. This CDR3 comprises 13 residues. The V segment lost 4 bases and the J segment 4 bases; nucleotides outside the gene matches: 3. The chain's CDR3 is CSVAGQINEKLFF. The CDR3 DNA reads TGCAGCGTTGCGGGACAGATTAATGAAAAACTGTTTTTT.

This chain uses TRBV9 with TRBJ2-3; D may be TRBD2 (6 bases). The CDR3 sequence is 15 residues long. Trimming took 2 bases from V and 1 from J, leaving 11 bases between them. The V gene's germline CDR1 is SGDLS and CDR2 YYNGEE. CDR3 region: CASSVFGTGTDTQYF. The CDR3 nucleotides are TGTGCCAGCAGCGTCTTCGGGACTGGCACAGATACGCAGTATTTT.

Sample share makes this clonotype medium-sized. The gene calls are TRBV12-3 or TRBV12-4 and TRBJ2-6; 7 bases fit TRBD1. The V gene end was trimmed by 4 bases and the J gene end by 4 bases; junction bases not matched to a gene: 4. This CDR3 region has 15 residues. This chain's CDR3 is CASSSQTGGANVLTF. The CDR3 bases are TGTGCCAGCAGTTCCCAGACAGGGGGGGCCAACGTCCTGACTTTC.

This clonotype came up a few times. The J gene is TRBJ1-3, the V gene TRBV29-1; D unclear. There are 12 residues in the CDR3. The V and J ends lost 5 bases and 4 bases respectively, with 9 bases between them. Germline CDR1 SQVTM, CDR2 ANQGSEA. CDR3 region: CSVWDPGNTIYF. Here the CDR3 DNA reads TGCAGCGTTTGGGATCCGGGAAACACCATATATTTT.

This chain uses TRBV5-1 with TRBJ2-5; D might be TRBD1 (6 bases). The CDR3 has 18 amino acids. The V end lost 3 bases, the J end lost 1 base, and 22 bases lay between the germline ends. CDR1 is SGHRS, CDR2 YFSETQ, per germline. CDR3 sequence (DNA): TGCGCCAGCAGCTCCCATACCGGGACACCTCGATTCCAAGAGACCCAGTACTTC. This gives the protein CASSSHTGTPRFQETQYF.

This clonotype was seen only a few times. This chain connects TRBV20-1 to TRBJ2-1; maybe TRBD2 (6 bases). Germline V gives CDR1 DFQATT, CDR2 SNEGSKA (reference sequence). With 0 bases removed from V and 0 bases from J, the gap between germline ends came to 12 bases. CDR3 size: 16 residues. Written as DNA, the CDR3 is TGCAGTGCTAGAGAAACGGGAGCTAGCTCCTACAATGAGCAGTTCTTC. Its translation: CSARETGASSYNEQFF.

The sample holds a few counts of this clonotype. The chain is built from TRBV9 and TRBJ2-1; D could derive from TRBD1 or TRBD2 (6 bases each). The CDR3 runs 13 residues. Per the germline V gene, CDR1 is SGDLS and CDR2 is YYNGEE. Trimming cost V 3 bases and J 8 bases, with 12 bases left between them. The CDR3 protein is CASSGRGGDEQFF. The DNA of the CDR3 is TGTGCCAGCAGCGGCAGGGGAGGCGATGAGCAGTTCTTC. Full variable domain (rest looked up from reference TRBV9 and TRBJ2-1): DSGVTQTPKHLITATGQRVTLRCSPRSGDLSVYWYQQSLDQGLQFLIQYYNGEERAKGNILERFSAQQFPDLHSELNLSSLELGDSALYFCASSGRGGDEQFFGPGTRLTVL.

CDR3 sequence (DNA): TGTGCCAGCACCAAATACTTGGGAAGCGGTTACGAGCAGTACTTC. Residues: CASTKYLGSGYEQYF. This chain joins TRBV27 and TRBJ2-7; tentative D call: TRBD2 (5 bases). The CDR3 contains 15 residues. V was shortened by 7 bases and J by 4 bases, with 20 bases between the two germline ends. The germline CDR1 and CDR2 sequences are MNHEY and SMNVEV (reference sequence).

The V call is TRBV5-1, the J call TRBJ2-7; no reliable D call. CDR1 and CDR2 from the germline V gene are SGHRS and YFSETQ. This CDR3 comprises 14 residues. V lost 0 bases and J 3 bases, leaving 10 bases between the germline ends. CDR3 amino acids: CASSLAVAGYEQYF. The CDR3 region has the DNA TGCGCCAGCAGCTTGGCCGTCGCCGGCTACGAGCAGTACTTC. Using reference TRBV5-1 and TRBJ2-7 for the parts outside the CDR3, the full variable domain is KAGVTQTPRYLIKTRGQQVTLSCSPISGHRSVSWYQQTPGQGLQFLFEYFSETQRNKGNFPGRFSGRQFSNSRSEMNVSTLELGDSALYLCASSLAVAGYEQYFGPGTRLTVT.

CDR3 sequence: CASRRRDYLYEQYF. CDR3 in DNA: TGTGCCAGCAGACGCCGGGACTACCTCTACGAGCAGTACTTC. This chain connects TRBV28 to TRBJ2-7; 7 nucleotides align to TRBD2. This CDR3 is built from 14 residues. Germline V gene lookup returns CDR1 MDHEN and CDR2 SYDVKM. Trimming at V came to 6 bases and at J to 3 bases, leaving 8 bases not matched to a gene.

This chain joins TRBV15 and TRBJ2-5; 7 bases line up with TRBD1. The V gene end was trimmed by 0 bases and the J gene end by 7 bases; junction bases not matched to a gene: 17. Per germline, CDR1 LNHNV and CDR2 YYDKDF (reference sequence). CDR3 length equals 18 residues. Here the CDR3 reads CATSRDRVGDSDWGTQYF. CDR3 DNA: TGTGCCACCAGCAGAGATCGGGTTGGGGACAGTGATTGGGGGACCCAGTACTTC. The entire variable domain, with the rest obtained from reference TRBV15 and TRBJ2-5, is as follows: DAMVIQNPRYQVTQFGKPVTLSCSQTLNHNVMYWYQQKSSQAPKLLFHYYDKDFNNEADTPDNFQSRRPNTSFCFLDIRSPGLGDTAMYLCATSRDRVGDSDWGTQYFGPGTRLLVL.

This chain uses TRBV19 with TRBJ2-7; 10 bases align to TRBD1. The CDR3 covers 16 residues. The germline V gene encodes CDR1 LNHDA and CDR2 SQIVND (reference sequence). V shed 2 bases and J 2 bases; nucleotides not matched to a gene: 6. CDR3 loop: CASSISGTGDTYEQYF. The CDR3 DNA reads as TGTGCCAGTAGTATATCCGGGACAGGGGATACCTACGAGCAGTACTTC.

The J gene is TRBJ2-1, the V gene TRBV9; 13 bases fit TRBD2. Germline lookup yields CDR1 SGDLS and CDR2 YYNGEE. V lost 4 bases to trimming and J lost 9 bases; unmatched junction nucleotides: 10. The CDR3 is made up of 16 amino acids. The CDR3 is CASSPRTSGSNGEQFF. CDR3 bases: TGTGCCAGCAGCCCCCGGACTAGCGGGAGTAACGGTGAGCAGTTCTTC.

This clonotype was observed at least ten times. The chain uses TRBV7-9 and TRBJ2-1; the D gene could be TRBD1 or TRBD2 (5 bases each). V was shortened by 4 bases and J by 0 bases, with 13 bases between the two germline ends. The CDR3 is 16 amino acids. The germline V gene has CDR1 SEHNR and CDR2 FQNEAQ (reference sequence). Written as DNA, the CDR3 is TGTGCCAGCAGCTCCCGGGACCCCCACTCCTACAATGAGCAGTTCTTC. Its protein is CASSSRDPHSYNEQFF.

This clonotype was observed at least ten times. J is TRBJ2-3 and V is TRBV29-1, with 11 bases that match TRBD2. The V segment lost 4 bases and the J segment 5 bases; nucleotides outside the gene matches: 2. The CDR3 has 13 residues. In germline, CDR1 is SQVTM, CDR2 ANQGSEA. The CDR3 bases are TGCAGCGTTGCAACTAGCGGGAGAGATACGCAGTATTTT. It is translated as CSVATSGRDTQYF.

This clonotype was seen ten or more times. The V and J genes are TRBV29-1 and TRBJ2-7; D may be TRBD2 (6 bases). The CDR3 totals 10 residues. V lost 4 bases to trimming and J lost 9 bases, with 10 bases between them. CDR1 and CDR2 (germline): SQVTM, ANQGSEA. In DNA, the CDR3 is TGCAGCGTTGGGTGGGAGGTGCAGTACTTC. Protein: CSVGWEVQYF.

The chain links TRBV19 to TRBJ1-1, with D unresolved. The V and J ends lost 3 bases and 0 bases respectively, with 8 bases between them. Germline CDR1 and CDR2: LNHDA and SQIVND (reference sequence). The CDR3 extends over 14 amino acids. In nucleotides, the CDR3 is TGTGCCAGTAGTATCGTGGCAGTGAACACTGAAGCTTTCTTT. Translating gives CASSIVAVNTEAFF. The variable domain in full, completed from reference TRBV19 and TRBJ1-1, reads DGGITQSPKYLFRKEGQNVTLSCEQNLNHDAMYWYRQDPGQGLRLIYYSQIVNDFQKGDIAEGYSVSREKKESFPLTVTSAQKNPTAFYLCASSIVAVNTEAFFGQGTRLTVV.

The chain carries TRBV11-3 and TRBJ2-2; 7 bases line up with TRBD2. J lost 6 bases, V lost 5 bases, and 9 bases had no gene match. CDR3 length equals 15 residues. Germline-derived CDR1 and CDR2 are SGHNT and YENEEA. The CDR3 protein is CASSERRGGAGELFF. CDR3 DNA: TGTGCCAGCAGCGAAAGACGGGGAGGGGCCGGGGAGCTGTTTTTT.

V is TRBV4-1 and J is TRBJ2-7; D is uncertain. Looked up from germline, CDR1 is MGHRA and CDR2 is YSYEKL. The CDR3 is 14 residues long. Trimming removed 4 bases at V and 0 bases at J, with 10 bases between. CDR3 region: CASSPGPSSYEQYF. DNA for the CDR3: TGCGCCAGCAGCCCCGGGCCGAGCTCCTACGAGCAGTACTTC.

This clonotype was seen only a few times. DNA of the CDR3: TGCGCCAGCAGCCCCCTAATCTTTCCGAACACCGGGGAGCTGTTTTTT. Its protein product is CASSPLIFPNTGELFF. The chain is built from TRBV4-1 and TRBJ2-2; D call uncertain. The CDR3 is 16 amino acids. Germline CDR1 is MGHRA and CDR2 is YSYEKL. Trimming took off 4 bases at V and 0 bases at J, with 12 bases between the two ends.

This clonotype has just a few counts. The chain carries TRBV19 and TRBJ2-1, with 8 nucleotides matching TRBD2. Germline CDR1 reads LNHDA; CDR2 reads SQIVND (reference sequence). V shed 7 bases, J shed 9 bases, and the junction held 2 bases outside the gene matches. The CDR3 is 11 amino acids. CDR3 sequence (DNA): TGTGCCAGTACCCGGGGGGGTGAGCAGTTCTTC. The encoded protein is CASTRGGEQFF.